This is a list of T cell receptor beta chains from one sample in a study of cytomegalovirus exposure and HLA in healthy donors. TCRdb's table, derived via immunoSEQ multiplex PCR, lists solely in-frame clones and lacks some. Its clone listing holds around 71,000 clones. Source material: PBMCs. The receptor source for this set is a woman aged 30 to 39 in good health and CMV-seronegative. Each CDR3 is given with its conserved first and last residue. D genes are given only for firm matches.

v_call	d_call	j_call	cdr3_nt	cdr3_aa
TRBV4-3	TRBD1	TRBJ2-7	TGCGCCAGCAGCCACGGACAGGATAGCTCCTACGAGCAGTACTTC	CASSHGQDSSYEQYF
TRBV13	NA	TRBJ2-7	TGTGCCAGCAGCTTCTCCGGCCAGGGGATTAAGGAGCAGTACTTC	CASSFSGQGIKEQYF
TRBV4-1	NA	TRBJ2-3	TGCGCCAGCAGCCCGGGGACAACTAGCACAGATACGCAGTATTTT	CASSPGTTSTDTQYF
TRBV29-1	NA	TRBJ1-2	TGCAGCGTTGAAGATCTTATGCCGGGACTGACAGCCTATGGCTACACCTTC	CSVEDLMPGLTAYGYTF
TRBV4-3	NA	TRBJ1-6	TGCGCCAGCAGCCAAGATGGGGGGAACAATTCACCCCTCCACTTT	CASSQDGGNNSPLHF
TRBV19	TRBD1	TRBJ1-4	TGTGCCAGTAGTGGACAGGGGCGCGAAAAACTGTTTTTT	CASSGQGREKLFF
TRBV18	NA	TRBJ2-3	TGTGCCAGCTCTCAGGACATAGTCACAGATACGCAGTATTTT	CASSQDIVTDTQYF
TRBV7-9	NA	TRBJ1-1	TGTGCCAGCAGCTTAGCGCAGGCAATGAACACTGAAGCTTTCTTT	CASSLAQAMNTEAFF
TRBV9	NA	TRBJ2-3	TGTGCCAGCAGCGTAGACTTTGGGAGGGATACGCAGTATTTT	CASSVDFGRDTQYF
TRBV6-5	TRBD2	TRBJ2-7	TGTGCCAGCAGTTACGGGGCGGGGGGTAGCTCCTACGAGCAGTACTTC	CASSYGAGGSSYEQYF
TRBV15	NA	TRBJ2-5	TGTGCCACCAGCGTCGGGGAAGAGACCCAGTACTTC	CATSVGEETQYF
TRBV27	NA	TRBJ2-7	TGTGCCAGCAGTTGGGGGGGCCACGAGCAGTACTTC	CASSWGGHEQYF
TRBV4-1	NA	TRBJ2-1	TGCGCCAGCAGACCCCAGGGGGGACAGGGGGAACTAGCGGGAAGCAATGAGCAGTTCTTC	CASRPQGGQGELAGSNEQFF
TRBV19	NA	TRBJ2-7	TGTGCCAGTAGTATAGGACGAGGCTACGAGCAGTACTTC	CASSIGRGYEQYF
TRBV19	NA	TRBJ2-7	TGTGCCAGTAGTCTACGAACGAACTACGAGCAGTACTTC	CASSLRTNYEQYF
TRBV4-3	TRBD1	TRBJ2-1	TGCGCCAGCAGCCCGTCGGACAGGGGTCACTACAATGAGCAGTTCTTC	CASSPSDRGHYNEQFF
TRBV4-2	TRBD1	TRBJ1-2	TGTGCCAGCAGCTCAGGGAGGACAGGGGAGATACCCCCCTATGGCTACACCTTC	CASSSGRTGEIPPYGYTF
TRBV7-9	NA	TRBJ1-4	TGTGCCAGCAGCTTAGGTCAGCGAGGTAGTGAAAAACTGTTTTTT	CASSLGQRGSEKLFF
TRBV9	NA	TRBJ2-7	TGTGCCAGCGGGGCCACCTCATACGAGCAGTACTTC	CASGATSYEQYF
TRBV4-1	NA	TRBJ1-4	TGCGCCAGCAGCCGTGGACAGACTTTTGCAACTAATGAAAAACTGTTTTTT	CASSRGQTFATNEKLFF
TRBV9	TRBD2	TRBJ2-2	TGTGCCAGCAGCTTTAGCGGGGGGTCTGCAACCGGGGAGCTGTTTTTT	CASSFSGGSATGELFF
TRBV28	NA	TRBJ1-5	TGTGCCAGCAGTCTATACCGGGATCGCAATCAGCCCCAGCATTTT	CASSLYRDRNQPQHF
TRBV4-2	NA	TRBJ1-4	TGTGCCAGCAGCCGCCCCAGAGACAGCGCAACTAATGAAAAACTGTTTTTT	CASSRPRDSATNEKLFF
TRBV28	NA	TRBJ2-3	TGTGCCAGCAGTTCCCCAGGAGGGCGTGTTACAGATACGCAGTATTTT	CASSSPGGRVTDTQYF
TRBV14	TRBD2	TRBJ2-2	TGTGCCAGCAGCCAAGATCAAGAGAGCGGGGTGGGCACCGGGGAGCTGTTTTTT	CASSQDQESGVGTGELFF
TRBV30	NA	TRBJ1-6	TGTGCCTGGAGTGTAGGCGTGGGACTCAGAAATTCACCCCTCCACTTT	CAWSVGVGLRNSPLHF
TRBV7-2	NA	TRBJ2-7	TGTGCCAGCAGCCCACCGGACGGGAGCTCCTACGAGCAGTACTTC	CASSPPDGSSYEQYF
TRBV5-6	TRBD1	TRBJ1-6	TGTGCCAGCAGCTTGGAGGACAGGGGGGTTCCCCTCCACTTT	CASSLEDRGVPLHF
TRBV20-1	NA	TRBJ2-5	TGCAGTGCCCTCGTCCAAGAGACCCAGTACTTC	CSALVQETQYF
TRBV19	TRBD2	TRBJ2-2	TGTGCCGGGAGCGGGAGACTCGGCACCGGGGAGCTGTTTTTT	CAGSGRLGTGELFF
TRBV7-6	NA	TRBJ2-7	TGTGCCAGCAGCCCAGAGAGCCAGGCCCCCTACGAGCAGTACTTC	CASSPESQAPYEQYF
TRBV7-2	NA	TRBJ1-2	TGTGCCAGCAGCTTCTCTCTGGGGCCAAGGATGTTGGGCTACACCTTC	CASSFSLGPRMLGYTF
TRBV5-1	TRBD2	TRBJ2-3	TGCGCCAGCAGCTCCCAGCGGGGGGGAGATACGCAGTATTTT	CASSSQRGGDTQYF
TRBV9	TRBD1	TRBJ2-7	TGTGCCAGCAGCCAGGGACAGGGTTCCTACGAGCAGTACTTC	CASSQGQGSYEQYF
TRBV5-6	TRBD2	TRBJ2-1	TGTGCCAGCAGCTTGGACGGCCGTGGAGCGGGGAATGAGCAGTTCTTC	CASSLDGRGAGNEQFF
TRBV19	TRBD1	TRBJ1-2	TGTGCCAGTAGTATAGCTGGAACAGGGGTTGGCTACACCTTC	CASSIAGTGVGYTF